This T cell receptor (beta chain) derives from a study of cytomegalovirus exposure and HLA in healthy donors (dated by TCRdb to 2016 to 2017). Background for the entire study: According to an earlier analysis of several hundred of the donors, roughly 180 million T cells yielded over 90 million unique TCR beta sequences and 276 Gb of sequence data. The study used immunosequencing to profile the T cell repertoires of several hundred subjects and linked those repertoires to cytomegalovirus serostatus. Every discovery cohort repertoire had been produced on one sequencing platform. The number of typed donors differed by locus: roughly 620-630 for A, B, C, DRB1 and DQB1; about 520 for DQA1; 600 to 610 for DPA1; and around 470 for DPB1. A separate validation cohort of roughly 130 different subjects was used in addition to the approximately 670-subject first cohort. The study was designed to test whether signatures of past pathogen exposure could be identified by cataloging public T cell receptors. Because of strong linkage in the cohort, four or five DR-DQ haplotypes were treated as single units for association and clustering. A later analysis re-analyzed previously published TCR beta repertoires from roughly 600 donors and added high-resolution HLA genotyping to study TCR occurrence patterns. Both class I and class II loci were covered by HLA typing, at four-digit resolution. To predict cytomegalovirus infection status, the study brought together high-throughput TCR immunosequencing, statistical association of individual TCRs with disease status, and machine learning. The later analysis used no new phenotypic data to find candidate immune exposures, relying instead on TCR beta sequences and their occurrence across donors. Among 300 to 500 genotyped donors of the cohort, an average of roughly 230,000 unique TCR beta nucleotide sequences was sequenced per donor, of which roughly 17% were non-productive. The genetic ancestry cluster associated with self-reported Caucasian donors included 80% to 90% of the 398 genotyped donors. Donor age, sex, ethnicity and CMV serostatus were collected together with the repertoire data. A later genetic analysis took genome-wide SNP genotypes for about 55% of the 666 donors and used that subset as a discovery cohort. An early release covering roughly 600 HLA-typed donors comprised 250 to 350 gigabases of sequencing data and around 80 million unique TCR sequences. An earlier analysis of fewer than 750 of the donors used high-throughput TCR beta sequencing to judge whether each TCR beta V gene segment behaved as functional or pseudogenic.

Overall results and qualifications from the work: Roughly uniform sequencing depth across donors was assumed in presence/absence analyses, although this assumption may not hold. While some public TCRs were present in many individuals, most TCR sequences turned up only very rarely across donors. Broadly in line with IMGT annotations, most TCR beta V segments showed up in productive rearrangements about 87% or about 30% of the time in an earlier analysis of approximately 640 of the donors. Because HLA typing was missing for some donors at each locus, association tests included only the typed subset. A later analysis found that HLA-associated TCR beta chains were more clonally expanded and had lower generation probabilities than equally common non-associated chains. It was suggested by the authors that the approach could potentially be generalized to other disease states and immunological phenotypes. The classifier was reported to diagnose cytomegalovirus status with high specificity and sensitivity in both the original and validation cohorts. When HLA alleles, especially DR and DQ, strongly co-occurred, attributing TCR associations to individual alleles was difficult. The study listed around 160 TCR beta chains as associated with cytomegalovirus. According to a later analysis, TCR association rates differed among HLA loci, with DRB1 alleles showing the most associated TCRs and HLA-C alleles showing the fewest. In a later genetic analysis, a missense DCLRE1C variant was associated with V-gene and J-gene trimming of TCR beta chains, and the association was replicated in an independent cohort. Because the 87-base-pair reads could not distinguish some IMGT-functional V segments, including TRBV6-2 and TRBV6-3, those segments were excluded. In a later genetic analysis, fewer N-insertions in productive TCRs were reported among donors in an Asian-associated ancestry cluster than the roughly 700-donor mean. In this cohort, only TCR beta chains were sequenced, and detectable features were limited by the absence of alpha or paired-chain data. A later analysis reported that several top co-occurrence clusters appeared linked to parvovirus B19, influenza, CMV and Epstein-Barr virus. A further reported finding was that TCR beta sequences accurately predicted the HLA-A and HLA-B alleles for most subjects in the first cohort. The only immune exposure information available for the cohort was CMV serostatus. In vitro tests confirmed that a few of the cytomegalovirus-associated TCR beta chains recognize cytomegalovirus antigens. Because counts were too low, 15 to 20 rarely observed V segments, including chromosome 9 orphons, were left out of the earlier analysis of some 640 of the donors. Correlated functional status among segregating V segments might reflect linkage disequilibrium, but an unknown experimental factor could not be ruled out. A later analysis found that most CMV-associated TCR beta chains appeared HLA-restricted, with HLA associations seemingly driven largely by CMV exposure. A cluster of highly shared sequence variants was judged likely to represent a technical artifact of the sequencing pipeline. In a later analysis, 15,000 to 20,000 TCR beta sequences were associated with specific HLA alleles at a false discovery rate of 0.05.

Library preparation was by the immunoSEQ multiplex PCR assay. For the multiplex PCR, a mixture combining 60 forward primers for TCR Vbeta segments and 13 reverse primers for TCR Jbeta segments was used. The CDR3 region of rearranged TCR beta genes was amplified from genomic DNA by a multiplex PCR assay. The amplified TCR beta libraries were sequenced on the Illumina HiSeq System as 87-base-pair reads. The paper's data handling went like this. A later analysis tallied 75 million to 95 million unique TCR beta chains across the 610 or so repertoires, and around 12 million of those chains were shared by two or more donors. Raw reads were error-corrected and collapsed into unique sequences with a nearest-neighbor algorithm that merged closely related sequences to remove PCR and sequencing errors. V, D and J gene segments were assigned by aligning CDR3 sequences to IMGT reference sequences. Each retained sequence needed at least a six-nucleotide match to both a V gene segment and a J gene segment. A rearrangement counted as productive if the CDR3 had no stop codons and remained in frame with V and J, and every other rearrangement counted as non-productive. CDR3 was defined according to IMGT convention as the region running from the second conserved V-encoded cysteine to the conserved J-encoded phenylalanine. In an earlier analysis of 587 of the donors, sequences lacking an unambiguous match to a single V gene segment were excluded. In an earlier analysis of some 590 of the donors, a V segment was called functional when productive rearrangements were above 56.7%, and segregating when the standard deviation between donors exceeded 5%. To diagnose cytomegalovirus status from the catalog of TCR beta chain sequences, a statistical classification framework was built. A later analysis assigned V and J genes by comparing TCR nucleotide sequences with IMGT/GENE-DB human TR gene sequences. In a later analysis, CDR3 sequences and most-parsimonious VDJ recombination scenarios were assigned using the TCRdist pipeline. In a later analysis, every TCR beta chain was defined by the combination of its CDR3 amino acid sequence and its V-gene family, and reads without a unique V-gene family were dropped. To address suspected cross-contamination and a sequencing artifact, a later analysis removed under 600 highly shared, low-generation-probability nucleotide sequences. For each public chain, a later analysis derived a clonal expansion index from normalized ranks of inferred template counts within each repertoire. In a later analysis, generation probabilities were computed with a VDJ recombination model fitted to out-of-frame rearrangements, and the resulting probabilities were checked against IGoR. A later analysis scored TCR-TCR, TCR-HLA and TCR-CMV co-occurrence with hypergeometric tests, applying a repertoire-size bias correction to TCR pairs. False discovery rates were estimated in a later analysis by permuting HLA or CMV assignments 20 times. A later analysis grouped co-occurring TCRs with DBSCAN, adding TCRdist sequence similarity when clustering within HLA-allele-positive subsets. For co-occurrence clustering, repertoires with fewer than 30,000 or more than 120,000 public chains were excluded, along with several repertoires with anomalous nucleotide sharing. TCRdb provides this immuneACCESS table in a form limited to in-frame rearrangements. Some clones are lacking; in checked studies, under half of them reflect an unresolved V gene, and why the rest are absent is not known. Clonal size and the V and J genes are those of that table, whereas D and trimming came from the DNA. In all, the sample holds 150,000 to 200,000 clones, and under 85% of those were seen once. Of the sample, 2.5% to 4% is held by the ten largest clones.

From the cysteine up to the phenylalanine, the CDR3 has a length of 16 residues. The CDR3 DNA has 48 bases and is translated from base 1. From a lookup of the germline V gene (reference sequence), CDR1 and CDR2 are GTSNPN and SVGIG. Germline trimming amounts to 4 bases on V and 4 bases on J, with 6 as the count of junction bases outside the gene matches. The cohort was made up of approximately 670 healthy bone marrow donors. All cohort members were sampled while nominally healthy, although unrecorded immune exposures were likely present. The donor was CMV seronegative and belonged to the group of more than 300 seronegative cohort members. Each donor provided a peripheral blood sample, and peripheral blood mononuclear cells were used for TCR beta sequencing. The Qiagen DNeasy Blood Extraction Kit was used to extract genomic DNA from the blood cell samples. On this clone itself: It has no known antigen specificity. Base qualities are not provided; no much larger clone lies one nucleotide away.

The sequencing sample was made of PBMCs. This receptor was taken from a female donor in good health and CMV-seronegative. The chain employs TRBV30 and TRBJ2-5, with 16 central nucleotides matching TRBD2. For the CDR3, the sequence is CAWKGTSGGAGETQYF. The DNA sequence is as follows: TGTGCCTGGAAGGGGACTAGCGGGGGGGCAGGAGAGACCCAGTACTTC. Here the CDR3 is joined to the reference TRBV30 and TRBJ2-5 genes, and the full variable domain is: SQTIHQWPATLVQPVGSPLSLECTVEGTSNPNLYWYRQAAGRGLQLLFYSVGIGQISSEVPQNLSASRPQDRQFILSSKKLLLSDSGFYLCAWKGTSGGAGETQYFGPGTRLLVL.